These T cell receptor beta chains were read from a single sample in a study of blood T cell repertoires in COVID-19. Sequenced by immunoSEQ multiplex PCR; TCRdb stores in-frame clones only, minus some. The sample contains 140,000 or so clones, roughly four fifths of which appear only once. Sequencing was carried out using PBMCs or T cells enriched from blood (not recorded which). The receptors originated from a man in his fifties who had recovered from COVID-19. Each CDR3 is given with its conserved first and last residue. D genes are given only for firm matches. Clone size is given for some rows only: seen once, a few or many times, or a class if the clone is expanded.

cdr3_nt	cdr3_aa	d_call	v_call	j_call	clone_size
TGCAGCGTTGTGGGACAGGGGATCAATGAAGCTTTCTTT	CSVVGQGINEAFF	TRBD1	TRBV29-1	TRBJ1-1	once
TGTGCCAGCAGCTTTGGGAGCGGGGGGGCTTACGAGCAGTACTTC	CASSFGSGGAYEQYF	TRBD2	TRBV11-3	TRBJ2-7	-
TGTGCCAGCAGCCGGGACAGGGCAGAGACCCAGTACTTC	CASSRDRAETQYF	TRBD1	TRBV5-4	TRBJ2-5	-
TGTGCCAGCAGCGTAGCCTTAAACACTGAAGCTTTCTTT	CASSVALNTEAFF	-	TRBV9	TRBJ1-1	-
TGTGCCAGCTCACCAGGACAGCTGGGGCTCGGTGAAGCTTTCTTT	CASSPGQLGLGEAFF	-	TRBV18	TRBJ1-1	-
TGCGCCAGCAGCTTGATAGGGGGAGGGTACCAAGAGACCCAGTACTTC	CASSLIGGGYQETQYF	-	TRBV5-1	TRBJ2-5	-
TGTGCCAGCAGCTTAGCCAGGGACTGGAACACTGAAGCTTTCTTT	CASSLARDWNTEAFF	-	TRBV7-2	TRBJ1-1	-
TGTGCCAGCAGTGAAGCCGGGCGACCGGAGGGGACCCAGTACTTC	CASSEAGRPEGTQYF	-	TRBV6-1	TRBJ2-5	-
TGTGCCAGCAGCGTAGAGTCAGGGAACACTGAAGCTTTCTTT	CASSVESGNTEAFF	-	TRBV9	TRBJ1-1	-
TGTGCCAGCAGCTTAATTAGGAGGGTGCGGAGCCGTTCTGAAGCTTTCTTT	CASSLIRRVRSRSEAFF	-	TRBV7-3	TRBJ1-1	-
TGCGCCAGCAGCCCACAGGTGAACACTGAAGCTTTCTTT	CASSPQVNTEAFF	-	TRBV5-1	TRBJ1-1	-
TGTGCCAGCAGCCCTAAGACAGGGGCCACTGGGGCCAACGTCCTGACTTTC	CASSPKTGATGANVLTF	TRBD1	TRBV27	TRBJ2-6	-
TGTGCCAGCAGCCAAAGCCCCACCGGGGAGCTGTTTTTT	CASSQSPTGELFF	-	TRBV7-2	TRBJ2-2	few
TGTGCCAGCAGCCCAATCGGCGGGCCGAACACCGGGGAGCTGTTTTTT	CASSPIGGPNTGELFF	-	TRBV7-3	TRBJ2-2	-
TGTGCCAGCAGCCAATTCGGTGGGGGGACTGCAACTAATGAAAAACTGTTTTTT	CASSQFGGGTATNEKLFF	-	TRBV16	TRBJ1-4	-
TGTGCCAGCAGCTTGGACAGACAGCCTTATAGCAATCAGCCCCAGCATTTT	CASSLDRQPYSNQPQHF	-	TRBV5-5	TRBJ1-5	-
TGTGCCAGCAGCTTAGCGCCCACAGTAGAAGCTTTCTTT	CASSLAPTVEAFF	-	TRBV7-9	TRBJ1-1	once
TGTGCCACCAGTGACCCCCTGGGACTAGCGGGGGGGCCGACAGATACGCAGTATTTT	CATSDPLGLAGGPTDTQYF	TRBD2	TRBV24-1	TRBJ2-3	-
TGTGCCAGCCTAACCCCAAGTTCATCGGGAAGGCCCCACGAGCAGTACTTC	CASLTPSSSGRPHEQYF	-	TRBV28	TRBJ2-7	-
TGTGCCAGCAGCTTAGGGCAGGGCGGTGGCTACACCTTC	CASSLGQGGGYTF	-	TRBV7-9	TRBJ1-2	-
TGTGCCAGTAGTATAGGTCAGTCCTATGGCTACACCTTC	CASSIGQSYGYTF	-	TRBV19	TRBJ1-2	-
TGTGCCAGCAGCCCAAGTGCCGGAACGGGACAGACTAATAGCAATCAGCCCCAGCATTTT	CASSPSAGTGQTNSNQPQHF	TRBD1	TRBV28	TRBJ1-5	-
TGTGCCAGCAGCCAAGGCGCCGGGTATGGCTACACCTTC	CASSQGAGYGYTF	-	TRBV3-1/TRBV3-2	TRBJ1-2	-
TGTGCCAGCAGCTTCCTAGCGGGGGGGATCACAGATACGCAGTATTTT	CASSFLAGGITDTQYF	TRBD2	TRBV5-4	TRBJ2-3	few